This note documents a single T cell receptor (beta chain) sequence. The V end lost 0 bases, the J end lost 1 base, and 11 bases lay between the germline ends. The CDR3 spans 15 residues. The V gene's germline CDR1 is SGHKS and CDR2 YYEKEE (reference sequence). This record belongs to a study of blood T cell repertoires in COVID-19. Clones were read by immunoSEQ multiplex PCR, and TCRdb kept only the in-frame ones, dropping some. This table has roughly 400,000 clones, roughly 84% appearing once. The J gene is TRBJ2-7, the V gene TRBV5-5; weak D call: TRBD1 (5 bases). The source of this sequence is a woman younger than 30 who had been exposed to COVID-19. The sample comprised PBMCs or T cells enriched from blood (not recorded which). DNA for the CDR3: TGTGCCAGCAGCTTGGTTTTAGGGGATTCCTACGAGCAGTACTTC. It is translated as CASSLVLGDSYEQYF.